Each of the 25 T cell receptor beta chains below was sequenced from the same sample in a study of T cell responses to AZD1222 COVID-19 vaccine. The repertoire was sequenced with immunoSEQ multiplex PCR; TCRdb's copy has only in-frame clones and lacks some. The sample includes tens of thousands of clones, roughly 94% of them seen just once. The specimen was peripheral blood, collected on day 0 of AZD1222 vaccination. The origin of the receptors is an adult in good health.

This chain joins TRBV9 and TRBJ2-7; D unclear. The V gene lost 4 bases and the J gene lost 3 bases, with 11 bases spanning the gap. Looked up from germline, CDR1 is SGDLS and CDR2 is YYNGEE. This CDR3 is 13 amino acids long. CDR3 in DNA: TGTGCCAGCAGCAATCCAAGTAACTACGAGCAGTACTTC. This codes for CASSNPSNYEQYF.

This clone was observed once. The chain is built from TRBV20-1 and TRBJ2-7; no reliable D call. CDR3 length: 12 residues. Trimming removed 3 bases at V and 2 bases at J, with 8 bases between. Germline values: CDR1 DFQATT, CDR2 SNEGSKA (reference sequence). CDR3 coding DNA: TGCAGTGCTAGTGGGGATACCTACGAGCAGTACTTC. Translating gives CSASGDTYEQYF.

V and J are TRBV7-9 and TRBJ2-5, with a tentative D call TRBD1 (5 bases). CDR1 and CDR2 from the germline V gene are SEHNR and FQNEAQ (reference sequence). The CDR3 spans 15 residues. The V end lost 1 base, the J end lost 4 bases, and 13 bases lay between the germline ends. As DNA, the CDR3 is TGTGCCAGCAGCTTAGTGGGGCAGATCTTAGAGACCCAGTACTTC. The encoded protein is CASSLVGQILETQYF.

As DNA, the CDR3 is TGTGCCAGCAGCCTCGGAGGATACGTCGGGGAGCTGTTTTTT. This gives the protein CASSLGGYVGELFF. V is TRBV5-4 and J is TRBJ2-2; a weak D match, TRBD2 (5 bases). The V end lost 4 bases, the J end lost 7 bases, and 14 bases lay between the germline ends. Looked up from germline, CDR1 is SGHNT and CDR2 is YYREEE (reference sequence). This CDR3 is 14 amino acids long.

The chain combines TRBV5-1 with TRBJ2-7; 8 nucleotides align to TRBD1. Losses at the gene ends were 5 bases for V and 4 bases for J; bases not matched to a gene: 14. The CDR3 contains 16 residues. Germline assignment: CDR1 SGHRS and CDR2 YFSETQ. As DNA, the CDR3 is TGCGCCAGCAGGGACGCTCCCGGGACAGGATTTTACGAGCAGTACTTC. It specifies CASRDAPGTGFYEQYF.

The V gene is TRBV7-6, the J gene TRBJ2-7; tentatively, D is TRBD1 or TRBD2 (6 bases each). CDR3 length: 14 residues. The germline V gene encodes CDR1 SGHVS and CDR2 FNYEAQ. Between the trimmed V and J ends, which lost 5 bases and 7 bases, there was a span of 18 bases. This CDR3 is CASSVGWGAREQYF. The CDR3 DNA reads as TGTGCCAGCAGCGTCGGCTGGGGGGCGCGAGAGCAGTACTTC.

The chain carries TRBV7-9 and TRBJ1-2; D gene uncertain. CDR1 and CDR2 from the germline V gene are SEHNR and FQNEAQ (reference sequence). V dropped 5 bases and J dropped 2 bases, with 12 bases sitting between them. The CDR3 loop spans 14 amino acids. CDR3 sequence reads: CASSPPSGNYGYTF. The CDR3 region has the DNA TGTGCCAGCAGCCCACCCAGTGGGAACTATGGCTACACCTTC.

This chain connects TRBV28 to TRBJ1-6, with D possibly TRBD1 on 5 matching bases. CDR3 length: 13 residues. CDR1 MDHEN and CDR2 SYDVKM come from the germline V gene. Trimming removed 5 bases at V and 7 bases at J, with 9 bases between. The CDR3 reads CASSQGLNSPLHF. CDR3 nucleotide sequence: TGTGCCAGCAGTCAGGGTCTCAATTCACCCCTCCACTTT.

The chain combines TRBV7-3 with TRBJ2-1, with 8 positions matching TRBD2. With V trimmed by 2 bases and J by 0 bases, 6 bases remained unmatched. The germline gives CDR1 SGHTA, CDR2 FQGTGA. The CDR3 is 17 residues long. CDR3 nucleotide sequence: TGTGCCAGCAGCTTAGTTAGCGGGGCCGGCTCCTACAATGAGCAGTTCTTC. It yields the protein CASSLVSGAGSYNEQFF.

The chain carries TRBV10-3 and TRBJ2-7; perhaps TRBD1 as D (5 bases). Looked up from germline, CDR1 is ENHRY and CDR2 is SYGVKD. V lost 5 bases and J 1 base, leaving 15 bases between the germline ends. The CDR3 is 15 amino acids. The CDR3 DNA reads TGTGCCATCAGTCCACAAGGGGCGCCGTCCTACGAGCAGTACTTC. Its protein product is CAISPQGAPSYEQYF.

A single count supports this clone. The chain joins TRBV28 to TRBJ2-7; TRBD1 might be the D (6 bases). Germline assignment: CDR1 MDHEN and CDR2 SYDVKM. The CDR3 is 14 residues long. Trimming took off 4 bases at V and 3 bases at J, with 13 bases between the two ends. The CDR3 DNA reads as TGTGCCAGCAGTTCGCCGGGACAATACTACGAGCAGTACTTC. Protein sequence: CASSSPGQYYEQYF.

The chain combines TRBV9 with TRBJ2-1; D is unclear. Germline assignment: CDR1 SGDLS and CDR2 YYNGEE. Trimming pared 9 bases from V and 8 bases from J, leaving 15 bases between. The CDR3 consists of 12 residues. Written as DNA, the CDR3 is TGTGCCACAGGACCCAGACCGGATGAGCAGTTCTTC. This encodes CATGPRPDEQFF.

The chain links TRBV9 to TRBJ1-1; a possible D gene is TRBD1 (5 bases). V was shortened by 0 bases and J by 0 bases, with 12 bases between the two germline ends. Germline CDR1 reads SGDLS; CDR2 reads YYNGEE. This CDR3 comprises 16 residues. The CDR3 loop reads CASSVGTYTLNTEAFF. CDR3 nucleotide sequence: TGTGCCAGCAGCGTAGGGACATATACATTGAACACTGAAGCTTTCTTT.

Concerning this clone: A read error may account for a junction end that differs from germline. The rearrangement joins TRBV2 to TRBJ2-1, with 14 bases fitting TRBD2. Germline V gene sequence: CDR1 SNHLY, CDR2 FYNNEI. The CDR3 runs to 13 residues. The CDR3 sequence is CASSTGTSGSWIF. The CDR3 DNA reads TGTGCCAGCAGTACCGGGACTAGCGGGAGCTGGATCTTC.

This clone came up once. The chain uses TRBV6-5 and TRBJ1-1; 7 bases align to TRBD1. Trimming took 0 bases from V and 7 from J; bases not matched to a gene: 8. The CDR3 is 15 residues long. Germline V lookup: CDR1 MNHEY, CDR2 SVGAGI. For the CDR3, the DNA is TGTGCCAGCAGTTACTCCAGGGACAGCGGGAATGAAGCTTTCTTT. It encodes CASSYSRDSGNEAFF.

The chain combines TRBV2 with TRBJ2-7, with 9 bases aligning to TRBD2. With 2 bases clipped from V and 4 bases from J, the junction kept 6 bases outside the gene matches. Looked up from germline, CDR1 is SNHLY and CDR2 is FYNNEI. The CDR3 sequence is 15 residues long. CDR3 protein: CASSEWREGPYEQYF. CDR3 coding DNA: TGTGCCAGCAGTGAATGGCGGGAGGGCCCATACGAGCAGTACTTC.

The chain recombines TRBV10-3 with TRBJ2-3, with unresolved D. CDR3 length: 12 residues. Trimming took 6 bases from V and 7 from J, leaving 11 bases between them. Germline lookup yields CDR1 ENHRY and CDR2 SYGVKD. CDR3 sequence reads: CAIRDPSNTQYF. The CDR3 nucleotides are TGTGCCATCAGAGACCCATCCAATACGCAGTATTTT.

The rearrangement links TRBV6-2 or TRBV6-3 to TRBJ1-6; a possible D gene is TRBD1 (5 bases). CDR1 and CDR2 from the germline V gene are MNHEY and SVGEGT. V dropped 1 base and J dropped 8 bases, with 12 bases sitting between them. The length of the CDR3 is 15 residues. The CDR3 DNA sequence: TGTGCCAGCAGTTACTTTGCACAGGCGCATTCACCCCTCCACTTT. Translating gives CASSYFAQAHSPLHF.

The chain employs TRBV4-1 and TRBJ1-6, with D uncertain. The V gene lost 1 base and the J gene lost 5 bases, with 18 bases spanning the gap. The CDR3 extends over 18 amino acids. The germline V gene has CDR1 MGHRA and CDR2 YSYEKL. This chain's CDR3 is CASSQVFRQLHNNSPLHF. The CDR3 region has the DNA TGCGCCAGCAGCCAAGTGTTTAGGCAGCTCCATAATAATTCACCCCTCCACTTT.

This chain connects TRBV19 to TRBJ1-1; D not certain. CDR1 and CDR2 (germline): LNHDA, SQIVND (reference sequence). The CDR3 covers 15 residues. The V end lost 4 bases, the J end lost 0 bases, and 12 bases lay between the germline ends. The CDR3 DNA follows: TGTGCCAGTAGTACCCTCCTAGGGCTGAACACTGAAGCTTTCTTT. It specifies CASSTLLGLNTEAFF.

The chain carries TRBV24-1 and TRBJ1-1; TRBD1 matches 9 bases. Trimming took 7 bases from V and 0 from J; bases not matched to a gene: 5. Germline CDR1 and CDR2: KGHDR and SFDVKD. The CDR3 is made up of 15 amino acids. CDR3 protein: CATRRTGDMNTEAFF. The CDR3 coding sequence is TGTGCCACCAGAAGGACAGGGGACATGAACACTGAAGCTTTCTTT.

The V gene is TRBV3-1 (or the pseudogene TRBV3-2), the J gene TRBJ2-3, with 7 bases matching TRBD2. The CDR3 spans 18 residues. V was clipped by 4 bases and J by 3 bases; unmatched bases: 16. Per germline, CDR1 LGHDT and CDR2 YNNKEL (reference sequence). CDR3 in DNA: TGTGCCAGCAGCCCTGCGGAGAGGTGGGAGGGCCGTACAGATACGCAGTATTTT. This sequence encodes CASSPAERWEGRTDTQYF.

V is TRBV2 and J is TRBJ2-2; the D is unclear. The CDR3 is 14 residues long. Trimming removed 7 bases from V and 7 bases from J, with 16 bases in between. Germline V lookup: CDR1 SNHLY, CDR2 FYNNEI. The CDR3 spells CASIMNWGGGELFF. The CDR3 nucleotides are TGTGCCAGCATCATGAACTGGGGTGGCGGGGAGCTGTTTTTT.

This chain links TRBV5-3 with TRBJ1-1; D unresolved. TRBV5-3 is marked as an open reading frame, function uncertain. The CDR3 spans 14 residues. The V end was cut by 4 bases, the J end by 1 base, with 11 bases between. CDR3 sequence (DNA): TGTGCCAGAAGCCTGACACCCCCGAACACTGAAGCTTTCTTT. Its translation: CARSLTPPNTEAFF.

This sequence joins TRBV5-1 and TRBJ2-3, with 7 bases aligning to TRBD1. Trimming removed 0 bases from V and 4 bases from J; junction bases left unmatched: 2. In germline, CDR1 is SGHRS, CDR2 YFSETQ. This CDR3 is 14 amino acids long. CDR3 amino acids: CASSLGTGSDTQYF. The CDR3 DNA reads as TGCGCCAGCAGCTTGGGGACAGGTTCAGATACGCAGTATTTT.